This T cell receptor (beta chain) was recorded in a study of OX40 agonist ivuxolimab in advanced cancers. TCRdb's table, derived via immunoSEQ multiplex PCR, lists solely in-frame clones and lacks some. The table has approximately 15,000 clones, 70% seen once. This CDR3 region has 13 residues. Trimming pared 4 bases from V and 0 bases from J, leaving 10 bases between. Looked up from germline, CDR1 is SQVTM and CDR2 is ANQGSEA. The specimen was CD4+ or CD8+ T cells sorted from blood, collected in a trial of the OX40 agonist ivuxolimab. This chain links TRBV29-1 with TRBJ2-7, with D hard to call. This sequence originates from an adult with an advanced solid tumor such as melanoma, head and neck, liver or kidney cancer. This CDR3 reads CSVGPENSYEQYF. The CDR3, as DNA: TGCAGCGTTGGTCCGGAGAACTCCTACGAGCAGTACTTC.